Sequencing of this T cell receptor beta chain was carried out in a study of blood T cells in healthy people across ages. From germline, CDR1 is LGHNA and CDR2 YSLEER. CDR3 length equals 17 residues. Of note for this clonotype: What it recognizes is unknown.

Primed by a sample-barcoded 5' primer and a J-beta primer mix, a second PCR proceeded for 7 to 11 cycles. TCRdb re-derived calls from the 5' RACE reads in MiXCR, one entry per CDR3 protein. The sample includes about 1.7 million distinct CDR3 sequences, over 25% of them seen just once. Study results and limitations: Significant beta diversity loss was already apparent by age roughly 40, declining roughly linearly.

The sequence derives from a young woman in good health. Sequencing was carried out using blood. The genes are TRBV4-3 and TRBJ2-1; maybe TRBD1 (5 bases). The J call may be faulty, since TRBJ2-7 better matches the DNA end. In DNA form, the CDR3 reads TGCGCCAGCAGCCCCGAATTTAGACAGCTGACCTACAATGAGCAGTACTTC. Amino acid sequence: CASSPEFRQLTYNEQYF.